The text below deals with one TCR beta chain. Original methodology: Amplification from reference gene primers served as the basis for estimated nucleated cell counts. Assay: immunoSEQ multiplex PCR; the TCRdb copy retains only in-frame clones and omits some. V, J and clone size are those of that table, while D and trimming were read from the DNA. The sample holds roughly 34,000 clones; about nine tenths are singletons and the top ten take about 21%. The CDR3 loop spans 14 amino acids. CDR1 is GTSNPN and CDR2 is SVGIG in the germline V gene (reference sequence). Trimming pared 7 bases from V and 2 bases from J, leaving 15 bases between. The sample comes from a study of blood T cell repertoires in COVID-19. Overall study: The study drew acute and convalescent COVID-19 samples from the United States, Italy and Spain. Sample material is recorded as cDNA or gDNA derived from T cells, B-cell-depleted T cells, or PBMCs.

This chain uses TRBV30 with TRBJ2-1; TRBD1 might be the D (6 bases). The material sequenced was peripheral blood. The sequence was collected from an older man with acute or convalescent COVID-19. This chain's CDR3 is CAYSDRTPYNEQFF. CDR3 nucleotide sequence: TGTGCCTACTCTGACAGGACCCCCTACAATGAGCAGTTCTTC.